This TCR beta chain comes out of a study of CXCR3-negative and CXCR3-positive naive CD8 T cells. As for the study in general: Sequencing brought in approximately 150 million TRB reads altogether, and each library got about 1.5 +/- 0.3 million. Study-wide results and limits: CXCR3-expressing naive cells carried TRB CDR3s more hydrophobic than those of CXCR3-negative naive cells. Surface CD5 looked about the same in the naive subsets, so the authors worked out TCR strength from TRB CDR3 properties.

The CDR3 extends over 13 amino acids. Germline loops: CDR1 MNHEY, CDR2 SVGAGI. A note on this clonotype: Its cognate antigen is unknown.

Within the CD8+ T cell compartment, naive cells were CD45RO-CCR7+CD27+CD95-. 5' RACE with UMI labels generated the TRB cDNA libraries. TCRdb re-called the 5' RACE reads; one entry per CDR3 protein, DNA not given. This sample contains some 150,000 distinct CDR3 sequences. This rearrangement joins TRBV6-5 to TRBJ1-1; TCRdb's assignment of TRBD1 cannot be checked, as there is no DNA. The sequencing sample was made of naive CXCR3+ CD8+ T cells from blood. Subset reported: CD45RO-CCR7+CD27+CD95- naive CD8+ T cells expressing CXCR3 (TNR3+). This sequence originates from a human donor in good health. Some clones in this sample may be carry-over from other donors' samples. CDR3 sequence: CASTQQVNTEAFF.